One and the same sample provided the 2 T cell receptor beta chains below, sequenced in a study of response to subunit inactivated influenza vaccine. TCRdb recomputed calls from the RT-PCR reads with MiXCR, one row per CDR3 protein. Of 400,000 to 550,000 distinct CDR3 sequences in the sample, less than 30% are singletons; the top ten hold around 1.8%. The sample consisted of CD4+ T cells sorted from PBMCs, taken about 5 days after vaccination. The source of these receptors is a man aged 50-59 years who received an inactivated influenza vaccine.

The chain joins TRBV12-3 or TRBV12-4 to TRBJ2-2; D is possibly TRBD2 (6 bases). V was cut by 1 base and J by 0 bases, with 9 bases left in between. CDR3 length equals 16 residues. CDR3 DNA: TGTGCCAGCAGTTTAGGGGGACTGACGAACACCGGGGAGCTGTTTTTT. Encoded protein: CASSLGGLTNTGELFF.

This sequence joins TRBV29-1 and TRBJ2-4; D not certain. CDR1 is SQVTM and CDR2 is ANQGSEA in the germline V gene. This CDR3 contains 13 residues. The V end was cut by 6 bases, the J end by 0 bases, with 9 bases between. Here the CDR3 DNA reads TGCAGCGTACGGACGATAGCCAAAAACATTCAGTACTTC. It is translated as CSVRTIAKNIQYF.